This T cell receptor (beta chain) was documented in a study of cytomegalovirus exposure and HLA in healthy donors. Findings and limits, study-wide: Both high specificity and high sensitivity reportedly marked the classifier's diagnosis of cytomegalovirus status.

Concerning this clone: Its antigen is currently unknown.

Germline lookup yields CDR1 SQVTM and CDR2 ANQGSEA. The CDR3 runs 15 residues. Deletions cut 4 bases from V and 2 bases from J, with 16 bases between. 60 Vbeta and 13 Jbeta primers were used in PCR. TCRdb's table, derived via immunoSEQ multiplex PCR, lists solely in-frame clones and lacks some. This sample has 90,000 to 120,000 clones, with around three quarters found just once. The specimen was PBMCs. This sequence originates from a female donor in good health and CMV-seropositive. This chain links TRBV29-1 with TRBJ2-3; TRBD1 might be the D (6 bases). CDR3 amino acids: CSVVGGPKSTDTQYF. In DNA form, the CDR3 reads TGCAGCGTTGTAGGGGGACCGAAATCCACAGATACGCAGTATTTT.